Following are 15 T cell receptor beta chains from one sample sequenced in a study of human T cells and chemical hapten exposure. Time point in this sample: patch test 1, 2 weeks after DPC sensitization. The treatment is: therapeutic diphenylcyclopropenone sensitization with weekly scalp DPC. TCRdb used MiXCR to reprocess the RACE reads, holding one entry per CDR3 protein. This sample has roughly 180,000 distinct CDR3 sequences, with about 14% found just once. Sample: whole blood, taken in connection with sensitization to the hapten diphenylcyclopropenone (DPC). The receptors come from a woman between 25 and 40 years old with alopecia areata. Some clones in this sample may be carry-over from other donors' samples.

The chain combines TRBV4-1 with TRBJ1-2; no definite D call. CDR3 length: 14 residues. Trimming cost V 0 bases and J 4 bases, with 9 bases left between them. In germline, CDR1 is MGHRA, CDR2 YSYEKL. As DNA, the CDR3 is TGCGCCAGCAGCCAAGATTGGGCTGGCTATGGCTACACCTTC. It specifies CASSQDWAGYGYTF.

In its sample, this clonotype was seen many times. The CDR3 DNA reads as TGCGCCAGCAGCCAAGAAACAGGGTTTTCTTATGGCTACACCTTC. Its protein is CASSQETGFSYGYTF. J is TRBJ1-2 and V is TRBV4-1, with D maybe TRBD1 (6 bases). V lost 0 bases, J lost 5 bases, and 13 bases lay in between. Looked up from germline, CDR1 is MGHRA and CDR2 is YSYEKL. The CDR3 extends over 15 amino acids.

This clonotype appeared many times. The chain joins TRBV7-9 to TRBJ1-5; TRBD1 might be the D (5 bases). This CDR3 comprises 16 residues. V shed 4 bases and J shed 7 bases, with 20 bases lying between them. The V gene's germline CDR1 is SEHNR and CDR2 FQNEAQ (reference sequence). CDR3 sequence (DNA): TGTGCCAGCAGCTCGAAGACTGCCCAGGGAGGACAGCCCCAGCATTTT. The encoded protein is CASSSKTAQGGQPQHF.

This chain links TRBV10-2 with TRBJ2-1; 9 positions agree with TRBD2. Germline values: CDR1 WSHSY, CDR2 SAAADI. V shed 4 bases, J shed 8 bases, and the junction held 0 bases outside the gene matches. This CDR3 has 12 amino acids. This CDR3 is CASSGGRDEQFF. CDR3 bases: TGCGCCAGCAGTGGCGGGAGGGATGAGCAGTTCTTC.

This clonotype was seen a handful of times. The chain recombines TRBV24-1 with TRBJ2-3; D is unclear. The germline gives CDR1 KGHDR, CDR2 SFDVKD. Between the trimmed V and J ends, which lost 4 bases and 3 bases, there was a span of 4 bases. This CDR3 has 12 amino acids. CDR3 DNA sequence: TGTGCCACCAGTGACATGACAGATACGCAGTATTTT. This gives the protein CATSDMTDTQYF.

In its sample, this clonotype was seen a few times. V and J are TRBV28 and TRBJ2-2; no definite D call. The CDR3 length is 11 residues. The germline V and J ends were trimmed by 3 bases and 4 bases, with 0 bases remaining between them. Germline lookup yields CDR1 MDHEN and CDR2 SYDVKM. This chain's CDR3 is CASSFTGELFF. In DNA form, the CDR3 reads TGTGCCAGCAGTTTCACCGGGGAGCTGTTTTTT.

In its sample, this clonotype was seen many times. The chain recombines TRBV5-1 with TRBJ1-2; D may be TRBD1 (6 bases). Trimming took 0 bases from V and 4 from J, leaving 10 bases between them. The CDR3 sequence is 14 residues long. CDR1 and CDR2 from the germline V gene are SGHRS and YFSETQ. The CDR3 DNA follows: TGCGCCAGCAGCTTGGGACAGGAGGTCTATGGCTACACCTTC. Translated, it gives CASSLGQEVYGYTF.

This clonotype was detected ten times or more. The rearrangement links TRBV6-1 to TRBJ1-4; weak D call: TRBD1 (6 bases). The CDR3 runs 19 residues. Per the germline V gene, CDR1 is MNHNS and CDR2 is SASEGT. Trimming removed 2 bases from V and 0 bases from J, with 19 bases in between. CDR3 loop: CASSEKSHTAGATNEKLFF. The CDR3, as DNA: TGTGCCAGCAGTGAAAAGAGTCACACGGCAGGGGCAACTAATGAAAAACTGTTTTTT.

This clonotype was recorded a few times. The rearrangement joins TRBV29-1 to TRBJ2-7, with D tentatively TRBD1 (6 bases). The CDR3 has 14 amino acids. Trimming removed 6 bases at V and 0 bases at J, with 15 bases between. Germline assignment: CDR1 SQVTM and CDR2 ANQGSEA. CDR3 amino acids: CSVARDKSSYEQYF. DNA for the CDR3: TGCAGCGTAGCCAGGGACAAGAGCTCCTACGAGCAGTACTTC.

This clonotype has just a few counts. The V gene is TRBV27, the J gene TRBJ1-1; D remains ambiguous. Per the germline V gene, CDR1 is MNHEY and CDR2 is SMNVEV (reference sequence). This CDR3 spans 17 amino acids. V was trimmed by 6 bases and J by 0 bases, leaving 20 bases between them. CDR3 residues: CASRKLRTRAMNTEAFF. The CDR3, as DNA: TGTGCCAGCAGAAAACTCCGAACACGGGCAATGAACACTGAAGCTTTCTTT.

CDR3 DNA sequence: TGTGCCAGCAGTTTAGACTACCGAATCACAGATACGCAGTATTTT. Translating gives CASSLDYRITDTQYF. The gene calls are TRBV27 and TRBJ2-3; D is possibly TRBD2 (5 bases). Germline lookup yields CDR1 MNHEY and CDR2 SMNVEV (reference sequence). This CDR3 is built from 15 residues. Trimming shortened V by 2 bases and J by 2 bases, and 11 bases separated the two germline ends.

This clonotype was recorded many times. In nucleotides, the CDR3 is TGTGCCAGCAGCTTAGATTCCGGGGAGCTGTTTTTT. Its protein product is CASSLDSGELFF. This chain links TRBV7-2 with TRBJ2-2; D is undetermined. The V end lost 1 base, the J end lost 6 bases, and 3 bases lay between the germline ends. Germline-derived CDR1 and CDR2 are SGHTA and FQGNSA. This CDR3 region has 12 residues.

The chain carries TRBV7-9 and TRBJ1-2, with no clear D. The CDR3 spans 19 residues. V was cut by 6 bases and J by 5 bases, with 31 bases left in between. Germline V lookup: CDR1 SEHNR, CDR2 FQNEAQ (reference sequence). CDR3 bases: TGTGCCAGCAGTCCAGGCAACCGGGCCTCAACGTTCCAAGGGTATGGCTACACCTTC. It specifies CASSPGNRASTFQGYGYTF.

There are many counts of this clonotype. The chain uses TRBV5-1 and TRBJ2-1, with unresolved D. The germline CDR1 and CDR2 sequences are SGHRS and YFSETQ. The V end was cut by 3 bases, the J end by 7 bases, with 14 bases between. CDR3 length: 14 amino acids. The CDR3 DNA follows: TGCGCCAGCAGCTATGACTCCCCCCGGAATGAGCAGTTCTTC. Amino acid sequence: CASSYDSPRNEQFF. Variable domain in full (rest from reference TRBV5-1 and TRBJ2-1): KAGVTQTPRYLIKTRGQQVTLSCSPISGHRSVSWYQQTPGQGLQFLFEYFSETQRNKGNFPGRFSGRQFSNSRSEMNVSTLELGDSALYLCASSYDSPRNEQFFGPGTRLTVL.

Of note for this clonotype: A read error is possible here, since a much larger clone lies one base away. This chain connects TRBV7-6 to TRBJ2-2; D remains unclear. Trimming cost V 5 bases and J 2 bases, with 3 bases left between them. The CDR3 has 12 amino acids. Per germline, CDR1 SGHVS and CDR2 FNYEAQ. The CDR3 nucleotides are TGTGCCAGCAGCCACAACACCGGGGAGCTGTTTTTT. Its protein is CASSHNTGELFF.